The present T cell receptor (beta chain) was sequenced within a study of blood T cell repertoires in COVID-19. Study overall: Samples came from the United States, Italy and Spain, spanning acute and convalescent COVID-19.

This CDR3 has 16 residues. Trimming shortened V by 4 bases and J by 2 bases, and 15 bases separated the two germline ends. Germline V gives CDR1 KGHDR, CDR2 SFDVKD. Methods used by the authors: Amplification with reference gene primers provided the estimates of nucleated cell counts. Here immunoSEQ multiplex PCR was the method, and the copy in TCRdb shows in-frame clones only, minus some. Clonal size and the V and J genes are those of that table, whereas D and trimming came from the DNA. The sample has some 180,000 clones; about 88% are singletons. Participants came from some 23 US areas, aged about 18 to 90 years. Clinical histories supplied by participants themselves formed the basis of cohort assignment.

The specimen was PBMCs or T cells enriched from blood (not recorded which). The receptor was isolated from a woman in her thirties or forties in a cohort exposed to, infected with or recovered from COVID-19 (not recorded which). The gene calls are TRBV24-1 and TRBJ2-3, with D possibly matching TRBD1 (6 bases). CDR3 in amino acids: CATSELDGTSTDTQYF. The CDR3 bases are TGTGCCACCAGTGAGCTGGACGGGACATCCACAGATACGCAGTATTTT.